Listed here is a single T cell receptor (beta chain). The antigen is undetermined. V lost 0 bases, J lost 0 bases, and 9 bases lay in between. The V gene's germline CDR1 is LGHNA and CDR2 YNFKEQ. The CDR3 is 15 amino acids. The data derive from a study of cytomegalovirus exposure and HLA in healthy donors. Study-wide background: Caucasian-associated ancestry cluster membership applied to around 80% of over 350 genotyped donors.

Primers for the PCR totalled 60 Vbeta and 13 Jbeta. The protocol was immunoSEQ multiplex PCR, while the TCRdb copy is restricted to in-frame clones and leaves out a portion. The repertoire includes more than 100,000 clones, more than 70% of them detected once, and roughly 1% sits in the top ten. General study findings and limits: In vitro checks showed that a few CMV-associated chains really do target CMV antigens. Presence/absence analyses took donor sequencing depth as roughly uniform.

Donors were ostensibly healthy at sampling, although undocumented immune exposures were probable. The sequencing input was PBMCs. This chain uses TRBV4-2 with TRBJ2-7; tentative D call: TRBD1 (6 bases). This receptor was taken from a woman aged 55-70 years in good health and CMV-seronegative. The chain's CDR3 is CASSQDRGSSYEQYF. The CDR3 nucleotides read TGTGCCAGCAGCCAAGACAGGGGATCCTCCTACGAGCAGTACTTC.